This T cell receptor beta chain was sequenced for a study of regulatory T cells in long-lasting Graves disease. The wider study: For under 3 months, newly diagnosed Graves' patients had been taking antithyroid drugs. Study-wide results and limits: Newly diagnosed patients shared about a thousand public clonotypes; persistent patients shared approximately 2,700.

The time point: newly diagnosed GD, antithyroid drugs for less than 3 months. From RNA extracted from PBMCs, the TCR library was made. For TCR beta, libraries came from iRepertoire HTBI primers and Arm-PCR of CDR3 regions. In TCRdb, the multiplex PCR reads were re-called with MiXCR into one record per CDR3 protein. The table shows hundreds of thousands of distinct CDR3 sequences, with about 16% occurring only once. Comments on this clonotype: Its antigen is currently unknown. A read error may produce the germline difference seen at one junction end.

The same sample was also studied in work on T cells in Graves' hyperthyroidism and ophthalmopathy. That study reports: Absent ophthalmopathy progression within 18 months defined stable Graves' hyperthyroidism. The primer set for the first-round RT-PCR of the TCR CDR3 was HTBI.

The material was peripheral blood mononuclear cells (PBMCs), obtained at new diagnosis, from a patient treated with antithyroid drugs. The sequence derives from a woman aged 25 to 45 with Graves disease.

The CDR3 loop is CAGSLQDSDQPQHF. CDR3 coding DNA: TGTGCCGGCAGTTTACAGGATTCGGATCAGCCCCAGCATTTT. This rearrangement joins TRBV27 to TRBJ1-5; D perhaps matches TRBD1 (5 bases). Germline-derived CDR1 and CDR2 are MNHEY and SMNVEV (reference sequence). The CDR3 is 14 amino acids.